Detailed here is one TCR beta chain. What it binds is unknown. This record belongs to a study of T cell repertoires in cytomegalovirus infection. In TCRdb, the reads were re-called with MiXCR into one record per CDR3 protein. The table includes about 890,000 distinct CDR3 sequences, roughly a third detected once. This receptor was identified in a human donor in good health (CMV status not recorded). Some clones in this sample may be carry-over from other donors' samples. The sample consisted of cultured CD8+ T cells from PBMCs, taken from culture after CMV antigen stimulation.

CDR3 in DNA: TGTGCCAGCAGCAACGAGGGACTCGAGCAGTACTTC. Its translation: CASSNEGLEQYF. This chain connects TRBV7-6 to TRBJ2-7, with a weak D call TRBD2 (6 bases). Germline assignment: CDR1 SGHVS and CDR2 FNYEAQ. V lost 5 bases, J lost 6 bases, and 11 bases lay in between. This CDR3 is built from 12 residues.